These 16 T cell receptor beta chains came from one sample sequenced in a study of blood T cell repertoires in COVID-19. The table came from immunoSEQ multiplex PCR; TCRdb's copy has only in-frame clones and leaves some out. This sample has fewer than 400,000 clones, with roughly 90% found just once. The sample taken for sequencing was PBMCs or T cells enriched from blood (not recorded which). These receptors were obtained from a woman aged 18-29 years who had recovered from COVID-19.

This clone appeared a single time. This chain connects TRBV19 to TRBJ2-3, with 9 positions matching TRBD2. V lost 3 bases to trimming and J lost 9 bases; unmatched junction nucleotides: 7. The CDR3 is made up of 14 amino acids. Germline CDR1 LNHDA, CDR2 SQIVND (reference sequence). The CDR3 here is CASSISGGAQTQYF. CDR3 sequence (DNA): TGTGCCAGTAGTATTAGCGGGGGCGCGCAAACGCAGTATTTT.

V gene TRBV9 combines with J gene TRBJ2-1; 11 nucleotides agree with TRBD2. This CDR3 comprises 19 residues. Germline V gene lookup returns CDR1 SGDLS and CDR2 YYNGEE. J was trimmed by 0 bases and V by 0 bases; bases with no gene match: 8. CDR3 bases: TGTGCCAGCAGCGTAGGGGCTGGACTAGCGGGTTCCTCCTACAATGAGCAGTTCTTC. Protein product: CASSVGAGLAGSSYNEQFF. The full variable domain, rest sourced from reference TRBV9 and TRBJ2-1, is DSGVTQTPKHLITATGQRVTLRCSPRSGDLSVYWYQQSLDQGLQFLIQYYNGEERAKGNILERFSAQQFPDLHSELNLSSLELGDSALYFCASSVGAGLAGSSYNEQFFGPGTRLTVL.

The gene calls are TRBV11-2 and TRBJ1-4, with 7 nucleotides matching TRBD1. The germline CDR1 and CDR2 sequences are SGHAT and FQNNGV. The CDR3 length is 19 residues. V was clipped by 9 bases and J by 10 bases; unmatched bases: 29. The CDR3, as DNA: TGTGCCAGACCTCCCCCCCAGGGACAGACTAATGAAGTTGAAGGAAAACTGTTTTTT. Translated, it gives CARPPPQGQTNEVEGKLFF.

This sequence joins TRBV11-3 and TRBJ1-2; TRBD1 matches at 9 bases. Germline loops: CDR1 SGHNT, CDR2 YENEEA. The CDR3 length is 16 residues. Trimming at V came to 4 bases and at J to 1 base, leaving 7 bases not matched to a gene. The CDR3 coding sequence is TGTGCCAGCAGCTACCCACAGGGGGCTAGTAACTATGGCTACACCTTC. Its protein is CASSYPQGASNYGYTF.

CDR3 nucleotides: TGTGCCACCAACTTAGGGGAGGCGAACACCGGGGAGCTGTTTTTT. Protein: CATNLGEANTGELFF. The gene calls are TRBV10-3 and TRBJ2-2, with a possible D match to TRBD2 (6 bases). Germline-derived CDR1 and CDR2 are ENHRY and SYGVKD. There are 15 residues in the CDR3. V gave up 10 bases and J gave up 0 bases, with 15 bases separating them.

This clone was observed once. V and J are TRBV20-1 and TRBJ1-1; D may be TRBD1 (5 bases). In germline, CDR1 is DFQATT, CDR2 SNEGSKA (reference sequence). The length of the CDR3 is 13 residues. Trimming cost V 3 bases and J 0 bases, with 8 bases left between them. The CDR3 nucleotides read TGCAGTGCTAGTCGGGGGATGAACACTGAAGCTTTCTTT. Amino acid sequence: CSASRGMNTEAFF.

This chain links TRBV7-8 with TRBJ1-4; 10 bases match TRBD1. The J segment lost 9 bases and the V segment lost 5 bases, leaving 9 bases of the junction unmatched. The germline V gene has CDR1 SGHVS and CDR2 FQNEAQ. CDR3 length: 15 amino acids. This chain's CDR3 is CASSIPTGGGQKLFF. The CDR3 bases are TGTGCCAGCAGCATACCGACAGGGGGCGGACAAAAACTGTTTTTT.

The CDR3 nucleotides read TGTGCCAGCAGCTTAGCGGGGGGGACAAGCTCCTACAATGAGCAGTTCTTC. Residues: CASSLAGGTSSYNEQFF. V and J are TRBV7-2 and TRBJ2-1; TRBD2 might be the D (7 bases). The V end lost 0 bases, the J end lost 0 bases, and 12 bases lay between the germline ends. The CDR3 loop spans 17 amino acids. Germline V lookup: CDR1 SGHTA, CDR2 FQGNSA.

The chain uses TRBV4-1 and TRBJ1-1, with 7 bases aligning to TRBD1. Germline V CDR1 and CDR2: MGHRA, YSYEKL. The CDR3 covers 15 residues. V trimming: 4 bases; J trimming: 0 bases; junction bases outside the gene matches: 5. The CDR3 loop reads CASSPRTGLNTEAFF. The CDR3, as DNA: TGCGCCAGCAGCCCTCGGACAGGATTGAACACTGAAGCTTTCTTT.

The V and J genes are TRBV19 and TRBJ1-2; TRBD1 might be the D (6 bases). The CDR3 covers 15 residues. Germline V CDR1 and CDR2: LNHDA, SQIVND (reference sequence). V dropped 0 bases and J dropped 4 bases, with 12 bases sitting between them. The CDR3 loop is CASSIDNRVGYGYTF. The CDR3 bases are TGTGCCAGTAGTATAGATAACAGGGTGGGCTATGGCTACACCTTC.

This clone has only a few counts. This chain joins TRBV5-1 and TRBJ1-1; 7 bases are shared with TRBD1. Germline-derived CDR1 and CDR2 are SGHRS and YFSETQ. The V segment lost 5 bases and the J segment 2 bases; nucleotides outside the gene matches: 9. CDR3 length: 15 amino acids. The CDR3 spells CASRDEGARNTEAFF. The CDR3 bases are TGCGCCAGCAGAGATGAGGGGGCGCGCAACACTGAAGCTTTCTTT.

The rearrangement uses TRBV6-9 and TRBJ1-5; TRBD1 is a possible D gene (5 bases). Germline loops: CDR1 MNHGY, CDR2 SVAAGI. The CDR3 runs 17 residues. V was trimmed by 0 bases and J by 1 base, leaving 13 bases between them. CDR3 nucleotide sequence: TGTGCCAGCAGTTATTCGCGGGGACGAAGGAGCAATCAGCCCCAGCATTTT. Its protein product is CASSYSRGRRSNQPQHF.

The chain is built from TRBV2 and TRBJ2-2; D perhaps matches TRBD2 (6 bases). Per germline, CDR1 SNHLY and CDR2 FYNNEI. The V end was cut by 2 bases, the J end by 1 base, with 11 bases between. The CDR3 totals 16 residues. For the CDR3, the DNA is TGTGCCAGCAGTGAACGGGGGTTCGGGAACACCGGGGAGCTGTTTTTT. Protein sequence: CASSERGFGNTGELFF.

V and J are TRBV19 and TRBJ1-5; tentatively, D is TRBD1 (6 bases). The CDR3 length is 17 residues. The V end was cut by 5 bases, the J end by 0 bases, with 17 bases between. Per germline, CDR1 LNHDA and CDR2 SQIVND (reference sequence). The CDR3 loop reads CASSGQLGENSNQPQHF. In DNA, the CDR3 is TGTGCCAGTAGTGGACAGCTCGGAGAAAATAGCAATCAGCCCCAGCATTTT.

The chain employs TRBV24-1 and TRBJ1-5; 7 bases agree with TRBD1. This CDR3 contains 13 residues. Germline CDR1 KGHDR, CDR2 SFDVKD. V lost 9 bases and J lost 6; bases outside the gene matches: 7. As DNA, the CDR3 is TGTGCCACCCAGGGGGGTGGGAGTCAGCCCCAGCATTTT. It yields the protein CATQGGGSQPQHF.

The rearrangement uses TRBV7-9 and TRBJ1-1; 9 bases match TRBD1. V trimming: 1 base; J trimming: 5 bases; junction bases outside the gene matches: 5. Germline CDR1 and CDR2: SEHNR and FQNEAQ (reference sequence). This CDR3 is 15 amino acids long. CDR3 region: CASSLGQGVETEAFF. The DNA of the CDR3 is TGTGCCAGCAGCTTAGGACAGGGGGTCGAGACTGAAGCTTTCTTT.